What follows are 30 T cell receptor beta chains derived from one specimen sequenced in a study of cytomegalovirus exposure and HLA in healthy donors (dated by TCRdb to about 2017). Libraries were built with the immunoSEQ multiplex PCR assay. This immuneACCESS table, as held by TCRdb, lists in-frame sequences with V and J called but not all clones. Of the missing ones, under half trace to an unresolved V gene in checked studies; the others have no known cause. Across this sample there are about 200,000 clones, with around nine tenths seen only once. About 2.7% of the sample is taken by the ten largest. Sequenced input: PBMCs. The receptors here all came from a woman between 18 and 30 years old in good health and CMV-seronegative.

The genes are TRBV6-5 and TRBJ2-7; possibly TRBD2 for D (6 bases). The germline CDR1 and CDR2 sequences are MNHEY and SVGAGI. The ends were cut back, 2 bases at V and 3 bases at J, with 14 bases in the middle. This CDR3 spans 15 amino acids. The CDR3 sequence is CASSYRGVANYEQYF. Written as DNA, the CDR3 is TGTGCCAGCAGTTACCGCGGGGTCGCTAACTACGAGCAGTACTTC.

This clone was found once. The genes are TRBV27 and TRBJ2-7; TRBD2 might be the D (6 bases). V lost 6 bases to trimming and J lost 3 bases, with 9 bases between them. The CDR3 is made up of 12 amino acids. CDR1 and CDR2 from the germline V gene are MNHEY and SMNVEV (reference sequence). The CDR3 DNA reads TGTGCCAGCAGGGACTACCGCTACGAGCAGTACTTC. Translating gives CASRDYRYEQYF.

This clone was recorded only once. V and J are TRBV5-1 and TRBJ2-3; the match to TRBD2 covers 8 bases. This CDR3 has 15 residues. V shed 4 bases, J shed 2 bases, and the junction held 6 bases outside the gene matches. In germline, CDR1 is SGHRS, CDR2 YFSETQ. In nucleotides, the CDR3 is TGCGCCAGCAGCCAGCGGGGGCCCCCCACAGATACGCAGTATTTT. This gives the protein CASSQRGPPTDTQYF.

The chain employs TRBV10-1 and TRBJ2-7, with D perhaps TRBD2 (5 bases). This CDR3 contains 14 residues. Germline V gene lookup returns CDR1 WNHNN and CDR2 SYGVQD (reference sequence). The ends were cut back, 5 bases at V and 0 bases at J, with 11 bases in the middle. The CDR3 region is CASSREKGSYEQYF. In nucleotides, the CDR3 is TGCGCCAGCAGTCGGGAAAAAGGCTCCTACGAGCAGTACTTC.

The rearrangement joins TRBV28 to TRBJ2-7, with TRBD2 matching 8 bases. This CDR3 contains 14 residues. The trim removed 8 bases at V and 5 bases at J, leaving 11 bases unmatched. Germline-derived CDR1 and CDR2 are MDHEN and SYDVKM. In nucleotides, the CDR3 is TGTGCCAGCTACCCACCGGGAGGGCGTGACGAGCAGTACTTC. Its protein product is CASYPPGGRDEQYF.

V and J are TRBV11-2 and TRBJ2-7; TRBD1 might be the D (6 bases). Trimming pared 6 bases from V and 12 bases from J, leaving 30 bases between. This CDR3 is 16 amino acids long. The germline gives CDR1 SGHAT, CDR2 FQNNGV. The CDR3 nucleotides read TGTGCCAGCAGATTTAAATACAGGGTTCCCCCAACGCGAGCGTACTTC. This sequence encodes CASRFKYRVPPTRAYF.

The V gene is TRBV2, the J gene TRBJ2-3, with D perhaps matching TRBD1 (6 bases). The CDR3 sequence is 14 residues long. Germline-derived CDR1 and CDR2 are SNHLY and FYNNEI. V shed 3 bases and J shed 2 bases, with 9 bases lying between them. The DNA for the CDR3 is TGTGCCAGCAGTGAGGACAGTGTCACAGATACGCAGTATTTT. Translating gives CASSEDSVTDTQYF.

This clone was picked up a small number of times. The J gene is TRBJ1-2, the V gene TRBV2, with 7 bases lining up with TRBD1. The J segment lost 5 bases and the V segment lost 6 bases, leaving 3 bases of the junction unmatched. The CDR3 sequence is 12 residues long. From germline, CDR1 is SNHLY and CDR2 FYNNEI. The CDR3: CASRGQLYGYTF. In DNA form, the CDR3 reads TGTGCCAGCAGGGGACAGCTTTATGGCTACACCTTC.

CDR3 DNA: TGTGCCAGCAGCGTCCTCCGGGACAGGGTGGGAGGCTACACCTTC. Amino acid sequence: CASSVLRDRVGGYTF. V is TRBV21-1 and J is TRBJ1-2; no DNA check was done on the table's D call, TRBD1. TRBV21-1 is assigned pseudogene status. CDR3 size: 15 residues.

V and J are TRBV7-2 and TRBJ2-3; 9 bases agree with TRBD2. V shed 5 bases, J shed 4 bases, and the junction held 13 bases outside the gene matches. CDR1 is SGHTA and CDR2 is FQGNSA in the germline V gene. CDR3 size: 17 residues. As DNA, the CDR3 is TGTGCCAGCAGCAAAATGACGGCGGGAGGGCCCTCAGATACGCAGTATTTT. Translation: CASSKMTAGGPSDTQYF. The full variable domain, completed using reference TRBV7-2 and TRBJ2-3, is GAGVSQSPSNKVTEKGKDVELRCDPISGHTALYWYRQSLGQGLEFLIYFQGNSAPDKSGLPSDRFSAERTGGSVSTLTIQRTQQEDSAVYLCASSKMTAGGPSDTQYFGPGTRLTVL.

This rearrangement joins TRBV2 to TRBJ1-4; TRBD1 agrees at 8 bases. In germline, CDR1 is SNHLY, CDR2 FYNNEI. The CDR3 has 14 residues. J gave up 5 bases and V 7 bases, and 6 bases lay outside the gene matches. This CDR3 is CASTWGQANEKLFF. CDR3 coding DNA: TGTGCCAGCACTTGGGGACAGGCAAATGAAAAACTGTTTTTT.

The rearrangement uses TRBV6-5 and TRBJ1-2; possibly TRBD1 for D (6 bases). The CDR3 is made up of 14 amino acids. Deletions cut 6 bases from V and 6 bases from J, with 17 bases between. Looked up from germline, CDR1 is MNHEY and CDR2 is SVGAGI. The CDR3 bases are TGTGCCAGCAGGCCCGCTCGGGAGGGGGATGGCTACACCTTC. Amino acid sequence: CASRPAREGDGYTF.

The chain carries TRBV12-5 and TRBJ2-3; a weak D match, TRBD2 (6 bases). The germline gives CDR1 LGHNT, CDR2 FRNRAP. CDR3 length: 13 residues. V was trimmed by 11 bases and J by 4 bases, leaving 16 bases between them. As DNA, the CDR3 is TGTGCTCCCATCTGGGGGGTGTCAGATACGCAGTATTTT. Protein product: CAPIWGVSDTQYF.

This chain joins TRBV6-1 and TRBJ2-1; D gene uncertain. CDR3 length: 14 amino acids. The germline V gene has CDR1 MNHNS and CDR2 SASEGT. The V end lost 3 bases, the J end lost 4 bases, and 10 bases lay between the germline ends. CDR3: CASSEAGSYNEQFF. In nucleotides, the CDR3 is TGTGCCAGCAGTGAGGCAGGATCGTACAATGAGCAGTTCTTC.

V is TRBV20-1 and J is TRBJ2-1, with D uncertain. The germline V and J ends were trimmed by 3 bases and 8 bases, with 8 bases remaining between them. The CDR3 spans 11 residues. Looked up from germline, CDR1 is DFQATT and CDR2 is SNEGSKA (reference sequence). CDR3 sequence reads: CSASFLDEQFF. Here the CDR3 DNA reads TGCAGTGCTAGTTTTCTTGATGAGCAGTTCTTC.

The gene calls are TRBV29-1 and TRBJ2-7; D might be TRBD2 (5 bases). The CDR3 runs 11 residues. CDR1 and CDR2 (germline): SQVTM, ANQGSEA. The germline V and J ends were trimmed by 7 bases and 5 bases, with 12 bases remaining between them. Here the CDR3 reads CSATFGNEQYF. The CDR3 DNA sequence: TGCAGCGCTACTTTCGGGAACGAGCAGTACTTC.

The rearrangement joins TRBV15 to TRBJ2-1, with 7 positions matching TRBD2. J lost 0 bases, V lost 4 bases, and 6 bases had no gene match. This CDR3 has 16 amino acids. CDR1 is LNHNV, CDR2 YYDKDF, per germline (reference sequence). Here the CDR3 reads CATSTLAERSYNEQFF. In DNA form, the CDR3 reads TGTGCCACCAGCACCCTAGCGGAGCGCTCCTACAATGAGCAGTTCTTC.

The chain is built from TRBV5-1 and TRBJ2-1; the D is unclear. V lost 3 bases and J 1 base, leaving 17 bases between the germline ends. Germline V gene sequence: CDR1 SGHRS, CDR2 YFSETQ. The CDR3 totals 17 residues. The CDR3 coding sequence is TGCGCCAGCAGCTATCCGCGAGTTGCCGTATCCTACAATGAGCAGTTCTTC. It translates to CASSYPRVAVSYNEQFF.

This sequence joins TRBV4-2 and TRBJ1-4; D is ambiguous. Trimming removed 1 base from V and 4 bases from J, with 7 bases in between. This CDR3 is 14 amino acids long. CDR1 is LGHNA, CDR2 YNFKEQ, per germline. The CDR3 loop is CASSQGSYNEKLFF. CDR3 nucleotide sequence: TGTGCCAGCAGCCAAGGAAGCTATAATGAAAAACTGTTTTTT.

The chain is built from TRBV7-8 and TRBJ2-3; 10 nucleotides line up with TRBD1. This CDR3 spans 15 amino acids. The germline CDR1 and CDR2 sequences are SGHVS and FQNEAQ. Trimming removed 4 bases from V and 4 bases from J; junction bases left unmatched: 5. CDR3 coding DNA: TGTGCCAGCAGCTCGACAGGGGGCGCGGCAGATACGCAGTATTTT. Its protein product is CASSSTGGAADTQYF.

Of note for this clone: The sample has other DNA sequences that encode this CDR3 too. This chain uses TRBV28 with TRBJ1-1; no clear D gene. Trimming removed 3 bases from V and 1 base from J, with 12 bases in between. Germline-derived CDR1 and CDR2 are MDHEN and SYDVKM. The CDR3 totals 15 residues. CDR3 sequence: CASSLSKRGNTEAFF. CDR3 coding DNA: TGTGCCAGCAGTTTGTCAAAGCGTGGGAACACTGAAGCTTTCTTT.

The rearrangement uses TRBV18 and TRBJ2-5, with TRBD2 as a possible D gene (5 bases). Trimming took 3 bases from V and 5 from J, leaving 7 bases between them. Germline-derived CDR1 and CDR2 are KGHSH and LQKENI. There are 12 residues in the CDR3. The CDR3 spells CASSPRRETQYF. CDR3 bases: TGTGCCAGCTCACCGAGGAGGGAGACCCAGTACTTC. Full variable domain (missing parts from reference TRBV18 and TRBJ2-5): NAGVMQNPRHLVRRRGQEARLRCSPMKGHSHVYWYRQLPEEGLKFMVYLQKENIIDESGMPKERFSAEFPKEGPSILRIQQVVRGDSAAYFCASSPRRETQYFGPGTRLLVL.

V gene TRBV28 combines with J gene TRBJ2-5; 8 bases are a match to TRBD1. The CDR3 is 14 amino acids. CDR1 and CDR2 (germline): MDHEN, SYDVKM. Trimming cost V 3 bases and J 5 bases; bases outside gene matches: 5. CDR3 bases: TGTGCCAGCAGTTTTTCAGGGGGCAGGGAGACCCAGTACTTC. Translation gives CASSFSGGRETQYF.

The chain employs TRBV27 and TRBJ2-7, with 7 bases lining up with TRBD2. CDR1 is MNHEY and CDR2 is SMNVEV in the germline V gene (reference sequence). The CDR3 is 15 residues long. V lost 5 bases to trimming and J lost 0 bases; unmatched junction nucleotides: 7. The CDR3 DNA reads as TGTGCCAGCAGTCTCCTAGCGGTTAGCTCCTACGAGCAGTACTTC. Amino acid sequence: CASSLLAVSSYEQYF.

CDR3 coding DNA: TGTGCCAGCAGCCAAATACCCGCCACTGGACAGGGGCTTTGGACCCAGTACTTC. This gives the protein CASSQIPATGQGLWTQYF. The rearrangement links TRBV4-2 to TRBJ2-5; 9 bases match TRBD1. The CDR3 extends over 18 amino acids. Germline V gene lookup returns CDR1 LGHNA and CDR2 YNFKEQ. Trimming removed 2 bases from V and 7 bases from J; junction bases left unmatched: 17.

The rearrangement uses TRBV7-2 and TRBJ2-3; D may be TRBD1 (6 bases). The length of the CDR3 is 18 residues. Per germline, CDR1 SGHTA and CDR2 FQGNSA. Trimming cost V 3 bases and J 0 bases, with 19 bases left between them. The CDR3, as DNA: TGTGCCAGCAGCTTTTTCCCCATGGACAGTTCTAGCACAGATACGCAGTATTTT. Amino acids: CASSFFPMDSSSTDTQYF.

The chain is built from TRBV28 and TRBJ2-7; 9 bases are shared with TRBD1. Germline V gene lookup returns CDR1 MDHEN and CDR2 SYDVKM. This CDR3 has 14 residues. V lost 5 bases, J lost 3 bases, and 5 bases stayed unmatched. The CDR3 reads CASSLTDRGYEQYF. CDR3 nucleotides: TGTGCCAGCAGTCTCACGGACAGGGGCTACGAGCAGTACTTC.

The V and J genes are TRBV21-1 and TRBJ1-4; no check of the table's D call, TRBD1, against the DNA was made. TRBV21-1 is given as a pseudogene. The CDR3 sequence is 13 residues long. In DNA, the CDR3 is TGTGCCACCACGCGGGACAGGGTTAGCGGGCAGTTTTTT. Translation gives CATTRDRVSGQFF.

The CDR3 region is CASSAGAGGSGETQYF. The CDR3 coding sequence is TGTGCCAGCAGCGCGGGGGCGGGAGGAAGTGGGGAGACCCAGTACTTC. The J gene is TRBJ2-5, the V gene TRBV9; 8 bases fit TRBD2. The CDR3 runs to 16 residues. The V and J ends lost 3 bases and 5 bases, in that order; junction bases with no gene match: 12. Germline CDR1 reads SGDLS; CDR2 reads YYNGEE.

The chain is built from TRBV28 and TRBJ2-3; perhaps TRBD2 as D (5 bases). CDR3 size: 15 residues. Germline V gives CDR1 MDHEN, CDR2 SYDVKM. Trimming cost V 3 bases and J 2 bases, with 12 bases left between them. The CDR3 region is CASSFGSEYTDTQYF. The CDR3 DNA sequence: TGTGCCAGCAGTTTCGGTAGCGAATACACAGATACGCAGTATTTT.